This T cell receptor (beta chain) is from a study of blood T cell repertoires in COVID-19. Per the original data handling: Estimation of nucleated cell counts was performed using reference gene primer amplification. TCRdb's copy holds only in-frame clones and misses some; the assay was immunoSEQ multiplex PCR. V and J calls and clone size are given by that table; D and trimming were obtained from the DNA. The sample shows about 330,000 clones, over 75% of them seen only once. Per the germline V gene, CDR1 is LGHNA and CDR2 is YSLEER. The CDR3 is made up of 14 amino acids. V was pared by 3 bases and J by 0 bases, with 6 bases between.

The genes are TRBV4-3 and TRBJ1-5; no clear D gene. Sequencing was done on a sample of peripheral blood. The TCR comes from a woman between 50 and 59 years old with active or convalescent COVID-19. The CDR3 reads CASSQEHSNQPQHF. The CDR3 coding sequence is TGCGCCAGCAGCCAGGAGCATAGCAATCAGCCCCAGCATTTT.